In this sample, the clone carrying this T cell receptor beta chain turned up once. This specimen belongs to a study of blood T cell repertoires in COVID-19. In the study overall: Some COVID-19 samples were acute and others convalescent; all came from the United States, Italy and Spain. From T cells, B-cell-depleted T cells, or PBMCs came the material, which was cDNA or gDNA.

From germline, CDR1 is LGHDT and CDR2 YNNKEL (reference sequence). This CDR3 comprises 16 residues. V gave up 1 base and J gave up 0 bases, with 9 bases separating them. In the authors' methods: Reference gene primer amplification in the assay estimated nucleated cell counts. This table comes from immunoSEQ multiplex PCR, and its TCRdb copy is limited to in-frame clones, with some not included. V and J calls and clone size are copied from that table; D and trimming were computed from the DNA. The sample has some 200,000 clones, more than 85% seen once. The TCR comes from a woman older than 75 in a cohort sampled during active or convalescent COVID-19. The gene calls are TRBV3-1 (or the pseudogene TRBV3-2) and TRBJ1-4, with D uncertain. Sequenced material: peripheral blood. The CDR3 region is CASSQAGGATNEKLFF. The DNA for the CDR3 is TGTGCCAGCAGCCAAGCTGGCGGCGCAACTAATGAAAAACTGTTTTTT.